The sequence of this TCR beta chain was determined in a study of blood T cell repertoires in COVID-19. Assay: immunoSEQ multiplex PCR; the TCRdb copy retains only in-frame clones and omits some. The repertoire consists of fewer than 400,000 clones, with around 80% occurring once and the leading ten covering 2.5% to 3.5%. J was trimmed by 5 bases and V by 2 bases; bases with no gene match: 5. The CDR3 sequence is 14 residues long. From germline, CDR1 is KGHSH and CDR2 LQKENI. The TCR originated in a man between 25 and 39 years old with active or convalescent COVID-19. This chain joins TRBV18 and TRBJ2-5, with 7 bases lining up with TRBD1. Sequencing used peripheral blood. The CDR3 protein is CASSPNRGGETQYF. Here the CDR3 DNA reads TGTGCCAGCTCACCAAACAGGGGTGGCGAGACCCAGTACTTC.